These 17 T cell receptor beta chains came from one sample sequenced in a study of T-cell memory formation after mild COVID-19. TCRdb re-called the 5' RACE reads with MiXCR, one entry per CDR3 protein. Among approximately 490,000 distinct CDR3 sequences listed, approximately 20% were seen once. The sequenced material came from PBMCs or a T cell subset sorted from them (not recorded which). The receptors shown here come from an adult woman who had mild COVID-19 (a few samples of this study predate the infection). Cell type and time point are not known.

The genes are TRBV15 and TRBJ2-1; TRBD2 matches 14 bases. This CDR3 spans 19 amino acids. The V segment lost 2 bases and the J segment 4 bases; nucleotides outside the gene matches: 10. Germline V gene sequence: CDR1 LNHNV, CDR2 YYDKDF (reference sequence). DNA of the CDR3: TGTGCCACCAGCAGACAAATTGGGGGACTAGCGGGGGCGTACAATGAGCAGTTCTTC. Translated: CATSRQIGGLAGAYNEQFF.

This clonotype was seen many times. V and J are TRBV12-3 or TRBV12-4 and TRBJ1-1; D ambiguous. The CDR3 length is 15 residues. Trimming took off 1 base at V and 2 bases at J, with 11 bases between the two ends. The CDR3 nucleotides are TGTGCCAGCAGTTTAGATGGCAGTTATAACACTGAAGCTTTCTTT. Amino acids: CASSLDGSYNTEAFF.

This clonotype was picked up many times. The J gene is TRBJ2-3, the V gene TRBV5-1, with 9 positions matching TRBD2. Trimming cost V 6 bases and J 2 bases; bases outside gene matches: 4. The germline V gene encodes CDR1 SGHRS and CDR2 YFSETQ. The CDR3 contains 14 residues. CDR3 in amino acids: CASTLAGNTDTQYF. The DNA of the CDR3 is TGCGCCAGCACCCTAGCGGGAAACACAGATACGCAGTATTTT.

In this sample, this clonotype turned up a few times. The J gene is TRBJ1-1, the V gene TRBV5-6; 7 bases agree with TRBD1. The V gene end was trimmed by 1 base and the J gene end by 4 bases; junction bases not matched to a gene: 7. This CDR3 spans 15 amino acids. CDR1 SGHDT and CDR2 YYEEEE come from the germline V gene. In DNA, the CDR3 is TGTGCCAGCAGCTTGAATCAGGGGGTATTCACTGAAGCTTTCTTT. Protein sequence: CASSLNQGVFTEAFF. The whole variable domain, filled in from reference TRBV5-6 and TRBJ1-1, reads DAGVTQSPTHLIKTRGQQVTLRCSPKSGHDTVSWYQQALGQGPQFIFQYYEEEERQRGNFPDRFSGHQFPNYSSELNVNALLLGDSALYLCASSLNQGVFTEAFFGQGTRLTVV.

In its sample, this clonotype was seen many times. The genes are TRBV7-2 and TRBJ1-5, with 8 bases that match TRBD1. V lost 6 bases to trimming and J lost 2 bases; unmatched junction nucleotides: 3. There are 14 residues in the CDR3. The germline V gene encodes CDR1 SGHTA and CDR2 FQGNSA. CDR3 nucleotides: TGTGCCAGCAGTTCGACAGGGGGCAATCAGCCCCAGCATTTT. This encodes CASSSTGGNQPQHF.

This chain connects TRBV4-3 to TRBJ2-4, with 14 bases aligning to TRBD2. Losses at the gene ends were 3 bases for V and 15 bases for J; bases not matched to a gene: 25. CDR1 is LGHNA, CDR2 YSLEER, per germline. The CDR3 spans 20 residues. In DNA, the CDR3 is TGCGCCAGCAGCCAGACCGGGACTAGCGGGAGAGAGGCTATCCAAACAGGAGGGTACTTC. It translates to CASSQTGTSGREAIQTGGYF.

J is TRBJ2-1 and V is TRBV5-5; D is uncertain. This CDR3 contains 13 residues. The V gene lost 0 bases and the J gene lost 8 bases, with 9 bases spanning the gap. The germline CDR1 and CDR2 sequences are SGHKS and YYEKEE (reference sequence). Here the CDR3 reads CASSLVGIDEQFF. CDR3 coding DNA: TGTGCCAGCAGCTTGGTGGGGATCGATGAGCAGTTCTTC.

The chain employs TRBV29-1 and TRBJ2-7; a possible D gene is TRBD1 (5 bases). Per germline, CDR1 SQVTM and CDR2 ANQGSEA. V lost 1 base, J lost 4 bases, and 14 bases lay in between. There are 14 residues in the CDR3. The CDR3 here is CSVEVKAGWYEQYF. The CDR3 coding sequence is TGCAGCGTTGAAGTAAAGGCAGGGTGGTACGAGCAGTACTTC.

This chain uses TRBV7-9 with TRBJ2-7, with unresolved D. V was cut by 1 base and J by 2 bases, with 12 bases left in between. The CDR3 has 15 residues. CDR1 and CDR2 from the germline V gene are SEHNR and FQNEAQ (reference sequence). CDR3 DNA sequence: TGTGCCAGCAGCTTAGATGCGGCCCCAACCTACGAGCAGTACTTC. Translation: CASSLDAAPTYEQYF.

Only a few counts were recorded for this clonotype. The J gene is TRBJ2-7, the V gene TRBV5-1; 10 nucleotides agree with TRBD1. With 2 bases clipped from V and 3 bases from J, the junction kept 11 bases outside the gene matches. CDR1 is SGHRS and CDR2 is YFSETQ in the germline V gene. This CDR3 comprises 17 residues. The CDR3: CASSFGTGTGASYEQYF. For the CDR3, the DNA is TGCGCCAGCAGCTTTGGGACCGGGACAGGGGCAAGCTACGAGCAGTACTTC.

CDR3 amino acids: CSARGTSGRQETQYF. The CDR3 DNA sequence: TGCAGTGCTAGAGGGACTAGCGGGCGCCAAGAGACCCAGTACTTC. The chain joins TRBV20-1 to TRBJ2-5, with 11 bases matching TRBD2. V was pared by 1 base and J by 1 base, with 2 bases of the junction left unmatched. The CDR3 contains 15 residues. CDR1 and CDR2 (germline): DFQATT, SNEGSKA (reference sequence).

The table lists this clonotype with many counts. The chain recombines TRBV29-1 with TRBJ2-3; D is ambiguous. This CDR3 comprises 13 residues. V was clipped by 7 bases and J by 2 bases, with 13 bases between them. CDR1 is SQVTM, CDR2 ANQGSEA, per germline. The CDR3 bases are TGCAGCGCCGAATGGATGCACACAGATACGCAGTATTTT. Protein sequence: CSAEWMHTDTQYF.

This clonotype occurred a few times. The rearrangement uses TRBV6-5 and TRBJ2-7, with 10 bases that match TRBD1. CDR1 is MNHEY, CDR2 SVGAGI, per germline. V was pared by 4 bases and J by 5 bases, with 5 bases of the junction left unmatched. The CDR3 has 14 residues. The CDR3 DNA sequence: TGTGCCAGCAGTTCCGACAGGGGGCAAGACGAGCAGTACTTC. Translating gives CASSSDRGQDEQYF.

The chain combines TRBV12-3 or TRBV12-4 with TRBJ2-5; D may be TRBD2 (6 bases). V was clipped by 0 bases and J by 1 base, with 15 bases between them. The CDR3 is made up of 17 amino acids. The CDR3: CASSLAGMMGGQETQYF. CDR3 DNA sequence: TGTGCCAGCAGTTTAGCTGGGATGATGGGGGGCCAAGAGACCCAGTACTTC.

The gene calls are TRBV6-1 and TRBJ2-7; no clear D. This CDR3 contains 14 residues. The germline V gene encodes CDR1 MNHNS and CDR2 SASEGT. Trimming left V 4 bases short and J 3 bases short, with 13 bases between. Here the CDR3 reads CASSGPGHLYEQYF. The CDR3, as DNA: TGTGCCAGCAGTGGACCTGGCCACCTCTACGAGCAGTACTTC.

The chain joins TRBV6-1 to TRBJ2-7; TRBD1 might be the D (5 bases). V gave up 6 bases and J gave up 6 bases, with 12 bases separating them. This CDR3 has 12 amino acids. The germline gives CDR1 MNHNS, CDR2 SASEGT. CDR3 region: CASSDSYGEQYF. The CDR3 DNA sequence: TGTGCCAGCAGCGACAGCTACGGCGAGCAGTACTTC.

The rearrangement uses TRBV27 and TRBJ2-3, with 14 bases fitting TRBD2. The J segment lost 6 bases and the V segment lost 4 bases, leaving 6 bases of the junction unmatched. The CDR3 is 16 residues long. CDR1 is MNHEY and CDR2 is SMNVEV in the germline V gene (reference sequence). In nucleotides, the CDR3 is TGTGCCAGCAGTTATGGGACTAGCGGGAGAGGGGATACGCAGTATTTT. This translates into CASSYGTSGRGDTQYF.